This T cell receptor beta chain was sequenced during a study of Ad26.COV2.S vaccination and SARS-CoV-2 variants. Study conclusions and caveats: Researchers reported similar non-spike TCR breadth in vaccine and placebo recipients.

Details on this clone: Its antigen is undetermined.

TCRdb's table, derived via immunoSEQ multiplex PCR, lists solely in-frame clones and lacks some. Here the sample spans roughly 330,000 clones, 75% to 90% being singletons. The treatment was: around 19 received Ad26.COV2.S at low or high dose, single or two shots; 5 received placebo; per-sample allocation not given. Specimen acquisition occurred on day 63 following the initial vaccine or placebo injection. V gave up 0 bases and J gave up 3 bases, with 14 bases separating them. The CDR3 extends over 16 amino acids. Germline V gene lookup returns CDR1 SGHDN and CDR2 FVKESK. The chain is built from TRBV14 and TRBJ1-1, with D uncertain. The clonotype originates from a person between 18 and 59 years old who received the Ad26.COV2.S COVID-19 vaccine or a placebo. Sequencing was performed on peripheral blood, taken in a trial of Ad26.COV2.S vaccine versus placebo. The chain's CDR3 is CASSQDSETLYTEAFF. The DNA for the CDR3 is TGTGCCAGCAGCCAAGACTCCGAGACTCTATACACTGAAGCTTTCTTT. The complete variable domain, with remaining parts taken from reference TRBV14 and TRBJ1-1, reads EAGVTQFPSHSVIEKGQTVTLRCDPISGHDNLYWYRRVMGKEIKFLLHFVKESKQDESGMPNNRFLAERTGGTYSTLKVQPAELEDSGVYFCASSQDSETLYTEAFFGQGTRLTVV.